This entry lists 18 T cell receptor beta chains sequenced from one sample in a study of T cell repertoires in cytomegalovirus infection (dated by TCRdb to between 2018 and 2021). Which antigens these TCRs recognize remains unknown. In light of the paper, this sample's treatment or condition label describes: in vitro stimulation with specific CMV peptide epitopes to enrich CMV-specific T cells. TCRdb shows the sequencer as Illumina HiSeq 1500. The public sequencing data were trimmed at Q25 with fastp and processed into clonotypes with MiXCR by TCRdb, which kept only in-frame beta chains. Records with the same CDR3 protein are collapsed into one entry carrying the most frequent genes and DNA. This sample gives approximately 590,000 distinct CDR3 sequences in total; approximately 40% of them show up just once. The ten largest clones take up around 46% of the sample. This specimen consisted of cultured PBMCs, obtained from culture after CMV antigen stimulation. The receptor source for this set is a human donor in good health (CMV status not recorded). Some clones in this sample may be carry-over from other donors' samples.

V is TRBV9 and J is TRBJ2-5; D perhaps matches TRBD1 (6 bases). Germline CDR1 reads SGDLS; CDR2 reads YYNGEE. The V end was cut by 9 bases, the J end by 1 base, with 10 bases between. The CDR3 extends over 12 amino acids. Here the CDR3 DNA reads TGTGCCACCCGGGACATCCAAGAGACCCAGTACTTC. Its protein is CATRDIQETQYF.

The rearrangement links TRBV19 to TRBJ1-3, with 7 bases that match TRBD1. The CDR3 is 14 amino acids. Losses at the gene ends were 9 bases for V and 1 base for J; bases not matched to a gene: 6. Germline CDR1 and CDR2: LNHDA and SQIVND (reference sequence). This chain's CDR3 is CASKEGASGNTIYF. CDR3 coding DNA: TGTGCCAGCAAGGAGGGGGCATCTGGAAACACCATATATTTT. Full variable domain (missing parts from reference TRBV19 and TRBJ1-3): DGGITQSPKYLFRKEGQNVTLSCEQNLNHDAMYWYRQDPGQGLRLIYYSQIVNDFQKGDIAEGYSVSREKKESFPLTVTSAQKNPTAFYLCASKEGASGNTIYFGEGSWLTVV.

This clonotype was detected only a few times. The rearrangement links TRBV6-5 to TRBJ1-5, with D hard to call. The CDR3 runs to 15 residues. The germline V gene encodes CDR1 MNHEY and CDR2 SVGAGI. The ends were cut back, 0 bases at V and 1 base at J, with 7 bases in the middle. The CDR3 is CASSYSRLSNQPQHF. CDR3 DNA: TGTGCCAGCAGTTACTCGAGGTTAAGCAATCAGCCCCAGCATTTT.

This clonotype was seen at least ten times. The chain uses TRBV7-2 and TRBJ2-1, with TRBD2 identical over 9 bases. The V and J ends lost 7 bases and 9 bases, in that order; junction bases with no gene match: 16. The CDR3 totals 16 residues. Germline values: CDR1 SGHTA, CDR2 FQGNSA. CDR3 nucleotides: TGTGCCAGCACCAAAGGGCGCGGGGGGGCTTCTGCTGAGCAGTTCTTC. Encoded protein: CASTKGRGGASAEQFF.

This clonotype was observed a single time. The chain carries TRBV19 and TRBJ1-1; no reliable D call. The CDR3 is 14 amino acids. V gave up 2 bases and J gave up 2 bases, with 9 bases separating them. The germline CDR1 and CDR2 sequences are LNHDA and SQIVND (reference sequence). The CDR3 loop reads CASSILEGNTEAFF. The DNA for the CDR3 is TGTGCCAGTAGTATATTGGAGGGAAACACTGAAGCTTTCTTT.

This clonotype was seen a handful of times. This chain joins TRBV10-3 and TRBJ2-2; D unclear. The CDR3 contains 13 residues. V was trimmed by 10 bases and J by 9 bases, leaving 18 bases between them. The germline V gene encodes CDR1 ENHRY and CDR2 SYGVKD. The CDR3 loop reads CATQTSEGWELFF. The CDR3 DNA is TGTGCCACACAGACCAGCGAAGGGTGGGAGCTGTTTTTT.

This rearrangement joins TRBV29-1 to TRBJ1-1, with no clear D. CDR3 size: 13 residues. Germline CDR1 and CDR2: SQVTM and ANQGSEA. V gave up 3 bases and J gave up 0 bases, with 8 bases separating them. CDR3 nucleotides: TGCAGCGTTGATGTGGGGATGAACACTGAAGCTTTCTTT. Amino acids: CSVDVGMNTEAFF.

The chain employs TRBV6-5 and TRBJ1-2, with TRBD1 as a possible D gene (6 bases). The V end was cut by 5 bases, the J end by 9 bases, with 16 bases between. The CDR3 is 13 residues long. Germline V gene data show CDR1 as MNHEY and CDR2 as SVGAGI. The CDR3 loop reads CASSQPGARRYTF. As DNA, the CDR3 is TGTGCCAGCAGTCAGCCGGGGGCTAGACGCTACACCTTC.

The rearrangement joins TRBV7-2 to TRBJ2-3; no reliable D call. CDR3 size: 13 residues. Trimming left V 7 bases short and J 2 bases short, with 10 bases between. The germline gives CDR1 SGHTA, CDR2 FQGNSA. CDR3 in DNA: TGTGCCAGCACCTTCCCTAACACAGATACGCAGTATTTT. It is translated as CASTFPNTDTQYF. Combining the CDR3 with reference TRBV7-2 and TRBJ2-3 gives the whole variable domain GAGVSQSPSNKVTEKGKDVELRCDPISGHTALYWYRQSLGQGLEFLIYFQGNSAPDKSGLPSDRFSAERTGGSVSTLTIQRTQQEDSAVYLCASTFPNTDTQYFGPGTRLTVL.

The chain couples TRBV7-9 to TRBJ2-3; D is possibly TRBD1 (6 bases). The CDR3 runs 15 residues. The germline V gene has CDR1 SEHNR and CDR2 FQNEAQ (reference sequence). V was cut by 7 bases and J by 5 bases, with 19 bases left in between. This CDR3 is CASNMPGDGEDTQYF. The CDR3 nucleotides read TGTGCCAGCAACATGCCAGGGGATGGGGAAGATACGCAGTATTTT.

The J gene is TRBJ1-1, the V gene TRBV28; D gene unclear. The CDR3 has 13 residues. Germline CDR1 is MDHEN and CDR2 is SYDVKM. V was cut by 6 bases and J by 8 bases, with 16 bases left in between. The CDR3 DNA reads TGTGCCAGCAGCTCAAATCTCCCTTCAGAAGCTTTCTTT. It codes for CASSSNLPSEAFF. The whole variable domain, filled in from reference TRBV28 and TRBJ1-1, reads DVKVTQSSRYLVKRTGEKVFLECVQDMDHENMFWYRQDPGLGLRLIYFSYDVKMKEKGDIPEGYSVSREKKERFSLILESASTNQTSMYLCASSSNLPSEAFFGQGTRLTVV.

This rearrangement joins TRBV19 to TRBJ1-1; TRBD1 aligns across 7 bases. This CDR3 contains 13 residues. CDR1 is LNHDA and CDR2 is SQIVND in the germline V gene (reference sequence). J was trimmed by 7 bases and V by 3 bases; bases with no gene match: 5. The CDR3 DNA reads TGTGCCAGTAGTATCCGGACAGGAGATGAAGCTTTCTTT. It encodes CASSIRTGDEAFF.

Worth noting for this clonotype: Germline and junction disagree at one end, which may indicate a read error. This chain links TRBV7-8 with TRBJ2-7; weak D call: TRBD1 (5 bases). The CDR3 runs to 12 residues. CDR1 is SGHVS and CDR2 is FQNEAQ in the germline V gene. As DNA, the CDR3 is TGTGCCAGCAGCTTTAGTGGGGCGGCTATGGACTTC. This gives the protein CASSFSGAAMDF.

CDR3 residues: CASSYLPESGGTGELFF. In nucleotides, the CDR3 is TGTGCCAGCAGTTACCTCCCGGAGTCCGGGGGCACCGGGGAGCTGTTTTTT. The chain employs TRBV6-5 and TRBJ2-2, with D possibly TRBD2 on 6 matching bases. Looked up from germline, CDR1 is MNHEY and CDR2 is SVGAGI. V gave up 2 bases and J gave up 4 bases, with 17 bases separating them. This CDR3 is built from 17 residues.

This clonotype was seen only a few times. CDR3 region: CASSYSRTNEQFF. CDR3 nucleotide sequence: TGTGCCAGCAGTTACTCACGCACGAATGAGCAGTTCTTC. V is TRBV6-6 and J is TRBJ2-1; D ambiguous. Trimming left V 0 bases short and J 7 bases short, with 7 bases between. The length of the CDR3 is 13 residues. Germline CDR1 MNHNY, CDR2 SVGAGI (reference sequence).

V is TRBV5-1 and J is TRBJ2-1, with D tentatively TRBD2 (7 bases). The CDR3 consists of 15 residues. The V gene's germline CDR1 is SGHRS and CDR2 YFSETQ. The V end lost 7 bases, the J end lost 8 bases, and 22 bases lay between the germline ends. CDR3 sequence: CASGEGGGRLDEQFF. In DNA, the CDR3 is TGCGCCAGCGGAGAAGGGGGGGGGCGGTTGGATGAGCAGTTCTTC.

This clonotype was seen only once. The J gene is TRBJ1-5, the V gene TRBV28; unclear D gene. Trimming stripped 4 bases from V and 2 bases from J, with 9 bases between. The CDR3 runs to 14 residues. Germline V gives CDR1 MDHEN, CDR2 SYDVKM. The CDR3 region has the DNA TGTGCCAGCAGTTGGGCGAGTGGCAATCAGCCCCAGCATTTT. This gives the protein CASSWASGNQPQHF.

The V call is TRBV7-2, the J call TRBJ1-2, with 8 bases that match TRBD1. The germline CDR1 and CDR2 sequences are SGHTA and FQGNSA. J lost 4 bases, V lost 9 bases, and 10 bases had no gene match. The CDR3 is 14 residues long. CDR3 nucleotide sequence: TGTGCCAGAAGTACGCAGGGGGCGGTCTATGGCTACACCTTC. Protein: CARSTQGAVYGYTF. The full variable domain, in which reference TRBV7-2 and TRBJ1-2 provide the parts outside the CDR3, is GAGVSQSPSNKVTEKGKDVELRCDPISGHTALYWYRQSLGQGLEFLIYFQGNSAPDKSGLPSDRFSAERTGGSVSTLTIQRTQQEDSAVYLCARSTQGAVYGYTFGSGTRLTVV.